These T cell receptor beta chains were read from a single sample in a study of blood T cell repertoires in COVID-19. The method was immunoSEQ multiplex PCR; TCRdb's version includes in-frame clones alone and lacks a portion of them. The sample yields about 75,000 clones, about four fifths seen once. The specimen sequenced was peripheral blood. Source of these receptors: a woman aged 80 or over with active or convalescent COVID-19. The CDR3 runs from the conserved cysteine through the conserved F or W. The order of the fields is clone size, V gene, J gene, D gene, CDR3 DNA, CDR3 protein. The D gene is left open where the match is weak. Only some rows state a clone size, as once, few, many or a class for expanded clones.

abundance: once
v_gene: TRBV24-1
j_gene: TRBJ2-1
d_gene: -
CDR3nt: TGTGCCACCAGTGATGGGGGGTTTTACAATGAGCAGTTCTTC
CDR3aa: CATSDGGFYNEQFF

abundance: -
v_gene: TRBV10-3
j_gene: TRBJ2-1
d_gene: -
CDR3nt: TGTGCCATCAGTGGCGGGACTTCTCTCTCCTACAATGAGCAGTTCTTC
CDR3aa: CAISGGTSLSYNEQFF

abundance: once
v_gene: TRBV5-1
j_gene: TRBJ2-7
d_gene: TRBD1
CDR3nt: TGCGCCAGCAGGATTGGACAGGGGTACTACGAGCAGTACTTC
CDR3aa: CASRIGQGYYEQYF

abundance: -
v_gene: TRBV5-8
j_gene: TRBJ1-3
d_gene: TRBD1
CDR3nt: TGTGCCAGCAGCTCCCCCGGGACAGCTCTCGGAAACACCATATATTTT
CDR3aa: CASSSPGTALGNTIYF

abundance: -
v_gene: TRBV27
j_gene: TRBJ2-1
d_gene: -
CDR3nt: TGTGCCAGCCGAGAGAACAATGAGCAGTTCTTC
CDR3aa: CASRENNEQFF

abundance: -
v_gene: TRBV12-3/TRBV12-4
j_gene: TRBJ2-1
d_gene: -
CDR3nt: TGTGCCAGCAGTTTGACTCGCAATGAGCAGTTCTTC
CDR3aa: CASSLTRNEQFF

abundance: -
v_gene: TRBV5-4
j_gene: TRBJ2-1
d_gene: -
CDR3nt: TGTGCCAGCAGCTTGGACTCCCCGTCCTACAATGAGCAGTTCTTC
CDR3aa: CASSLDSPSYNEQFF

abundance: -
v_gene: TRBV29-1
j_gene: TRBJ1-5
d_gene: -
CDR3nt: TGCAGCGTTGTGGAGGGGCCAGGTCAGCCCCAGCATTTT
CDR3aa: CSVVEGPGQPQHF

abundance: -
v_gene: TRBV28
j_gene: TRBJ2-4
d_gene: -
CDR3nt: TGTGCCAGCAGTGCCCATCCCCGGGACTTAGGATGGCTAGCCAAAAACATTCAGTACTTC
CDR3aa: CASSAHPRDLGWLAKNIQYF

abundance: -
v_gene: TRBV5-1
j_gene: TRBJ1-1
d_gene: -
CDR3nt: TGCGCCAGCAGCTTTAGGGCGGGGAACACTGAAGCTTTCTTT
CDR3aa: CASSFRAGNTEAFF

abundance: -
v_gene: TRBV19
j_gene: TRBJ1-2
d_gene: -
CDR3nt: TGTGCCAGTAGTATGAAAGGGGCGTTTGTTGGCTACACCTTC
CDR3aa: CASSMKGAFVGYTF

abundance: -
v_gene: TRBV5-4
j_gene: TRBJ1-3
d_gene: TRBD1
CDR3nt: TGTGCCAGCACCAGACAGGGTACTGGAAACACCATATATTTT
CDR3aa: CASTRQGTGNTIYF

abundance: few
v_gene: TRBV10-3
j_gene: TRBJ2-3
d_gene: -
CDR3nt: TGTGCCATCAGTGAGTCGATGGCGGCGGGGCACACAGATACGCAGTATTTT
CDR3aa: CAISESMAAGHTDTQYF

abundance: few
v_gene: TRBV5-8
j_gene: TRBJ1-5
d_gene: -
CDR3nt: TGTGCCAGCAGCTTGGGGGTTTCAGGGGCCCGCTTAATCAATCAGCCCCAGCATTTT
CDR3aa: CASSLGVSGARLINQPQHF

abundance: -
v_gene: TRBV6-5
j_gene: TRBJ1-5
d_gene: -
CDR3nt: TGTGCCAGCAGTTCCTGGGGAGAAGCACAGCCCCAGCATTTT
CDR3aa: CASSSWGEAQPQHF

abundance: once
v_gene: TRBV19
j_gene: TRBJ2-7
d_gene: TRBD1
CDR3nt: TGTGCCAGTAGTATAGTCCTAACAGGGGCTTCACGAGTAGAGCAGTACTTC
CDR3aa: CASSIVLTGASRVEQYF

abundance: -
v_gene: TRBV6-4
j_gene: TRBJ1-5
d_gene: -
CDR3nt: TGTGCCAGCAGAGTAAAACAGGAAGGGGGATTAGGGAGCAATCAGCCCCAGCATTTT
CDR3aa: CASRVKQEGGLGSNQPQHF

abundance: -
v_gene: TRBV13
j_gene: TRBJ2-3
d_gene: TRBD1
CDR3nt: TGTGCCAGCAGATCCAGACAGGGGGCAGATACGCAGTATTTT
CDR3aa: CASRSRQGADTQYF

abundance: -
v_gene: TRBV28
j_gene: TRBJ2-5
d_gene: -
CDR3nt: TGTGCCAGCATAAAGCGGTCCCAAGAGACCCAGTACTTC
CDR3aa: CASIKRSQETQYF

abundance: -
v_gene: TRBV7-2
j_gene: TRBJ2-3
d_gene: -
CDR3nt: TGTGCCAGCATGCAGACACCTACAGATACGCAGTATTTT
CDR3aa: CASMQTPTDTQYF

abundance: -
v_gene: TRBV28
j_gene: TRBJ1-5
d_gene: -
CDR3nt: TGTGCCAGCAGTCTACTCATTCAGCCCCAGCATTTT
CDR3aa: CASSLLIQPQHF

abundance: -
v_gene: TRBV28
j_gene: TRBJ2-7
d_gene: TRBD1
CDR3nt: TGTGCCAGCAGACTAGGACAGGGCATAACCTACGAGCAGTACTTC
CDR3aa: CASRLGQGITYEQYF

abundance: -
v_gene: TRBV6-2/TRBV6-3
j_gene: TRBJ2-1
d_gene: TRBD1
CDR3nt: TGTGCCAGCAGCCGGACAGGGAATGAGCAGTTCTTC
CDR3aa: CASSRTGNEQFF

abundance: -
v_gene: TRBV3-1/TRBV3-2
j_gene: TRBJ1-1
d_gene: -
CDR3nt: TGTGCCAGCAGCCAATCCTGGACAGTGAACACTGAAGCTTTCTTT
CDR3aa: CASSQSWTVNTEAFF

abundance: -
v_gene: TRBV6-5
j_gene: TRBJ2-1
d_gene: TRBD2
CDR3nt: TGTGCCAGCAGTTCCATCTCGGGGGGGGCTCCCAATGAGCAGTTCTTC
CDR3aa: CASSSISGGAPNEQFF

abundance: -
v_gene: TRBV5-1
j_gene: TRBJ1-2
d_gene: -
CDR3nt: TGCGCCAGCAGCGCTTATAGTGTTGGCTACACCTTC
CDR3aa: CASSAYSVGYTF

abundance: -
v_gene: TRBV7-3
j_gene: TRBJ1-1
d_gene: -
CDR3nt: TGTGCCAGCAGCTCGTACCCAGGGAATACTGAAGCTTTCTTT
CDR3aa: CASSSYPGNTEAFF

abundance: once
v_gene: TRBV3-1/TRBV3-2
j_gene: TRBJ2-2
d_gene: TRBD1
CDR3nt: TGTGCCAGCAGCAGACAGGGCCCCGGGGAGCTGTTTTTT
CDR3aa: CASSRQGPGELFF

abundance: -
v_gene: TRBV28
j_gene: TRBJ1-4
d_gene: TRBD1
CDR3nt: TGTGCCAGCAGTTTATGGGGCCTCCGTGGACAGGGGGCGCCTTATAATGAAAAACTGTTTTTT
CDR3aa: CASSLWGLRGQGAPYNEKLFF

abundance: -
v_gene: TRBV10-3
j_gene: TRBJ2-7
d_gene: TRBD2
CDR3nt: TGTGCCATGTCCGCCGTAGCGGGAGTAATGTTGTACGAGCAGTACTTC
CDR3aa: CAMSAVAGVMLYEQYF

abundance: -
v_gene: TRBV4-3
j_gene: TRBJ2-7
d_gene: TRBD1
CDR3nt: TGCGCCAGCAGCCAGATTGCAGGGGGCGTTTACTACGAGCAGTACTTC
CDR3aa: CASSQIAGGVYYEQYF

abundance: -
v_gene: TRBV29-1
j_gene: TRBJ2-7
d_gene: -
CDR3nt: TGCAGCGTTGTGCGGCAGGGGGGCTCCTACGAGCAGTACTTC
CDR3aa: CSVVRQGGSYEQYF

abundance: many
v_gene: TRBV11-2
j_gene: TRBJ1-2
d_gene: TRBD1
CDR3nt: TGTGCCAGCACCCTAAATATCGGGACAGCTTTCTATGGCTACACCTTC
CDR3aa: CASTLNIGTAFYGYTF

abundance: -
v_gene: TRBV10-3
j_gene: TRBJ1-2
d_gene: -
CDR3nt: TGTGCCATCAGTGTAACAATGCTAGGGGTTGGCTACACCTTC
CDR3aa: CAISVTMLGVGYTF

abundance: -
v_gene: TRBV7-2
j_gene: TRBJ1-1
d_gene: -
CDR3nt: TGTGCCAGCAGCTTCAGGGGCGGAGGCAGGATGAACACTGAAGCTTTCTTT
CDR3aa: CASSFRGGGRMNTEAFF

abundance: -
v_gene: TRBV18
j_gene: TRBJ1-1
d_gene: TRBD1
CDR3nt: TGTGCCAGCTCACGACAGGGCGCTAACACTGAAGCTTTCTTT
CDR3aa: CASSRQGANTEAFF

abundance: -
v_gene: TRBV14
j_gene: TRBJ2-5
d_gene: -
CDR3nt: TGTGCCAGCAGCCGCGCCCCGGGACTCAGGGAGACCCAGTACTTC
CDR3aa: CASSRAPGLRETQYF

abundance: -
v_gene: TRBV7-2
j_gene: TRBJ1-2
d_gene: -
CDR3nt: TGTGCCAGCAGCCGTACCAGGGACTATGGCTACACCTTC
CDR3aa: CASSRTRDYGYTF

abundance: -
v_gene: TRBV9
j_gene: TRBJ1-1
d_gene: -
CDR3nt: TGTGCCCGCAGCGTAGGTGGGGGGGGAGCTGAAGCTTTCTTT
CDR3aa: CARSVGGGGAEAFF